Listed below are T cell receptor beta chains from one sample, sequenced in a study of tumor-infiltrating lymphocytes in primary liver carcinoma. Via MiXCR, TCRdb re-called the multiplex PCR reads, giving one row per CDR3 protein. The table records about 180,000 distinct CDR3 sequences, about 60% of them present only once. The source material was peripheral blood. The source of these receptors is a man aged 35 to 55 with primary liver carcinoma and hepatitis B virus infection. CDR3s include the opening cysteine and the closing phenylalanine or tryptophan. D genes are given only for firm matches. Size tells how often a clone was seen (once, few, many) or the class of an expanded clone, and some rows leave it out.

D gene,J gene,clone size,V gene,CDR3 DNA,CDR3 protein
.,TRBJ2-3,.,TRBV5-6,TGTGCCAGCAGCGTTAACACGTATACGCAGTATTTT,CASSVNTYTQYF
.,TRBJ1-6,.,TRBV6-5,TGTGCCAGCATCGCAGAAAGTGGACTGGCTAATTCACCCCTCCACTTT,CASIAESGLANSPLHF
.,TRBJ2-5,.,TRBV30,TGTGCCTGGCGGGTACAAGGGGTAGAGACCCAGTACTTC,CAWRVQGVETQYF
.,TRBJ2-3,.,TRBV29-1,TGCAGCGCCCCCCAAAGCGGCACAACAGATACGCAGTATTTT,CSAPQSGTTDTQYF
.,TRBJ2-7,.,TRBV10-3,TGTGCCATCAGTGAGTCGTCGTCATCCTCCTACGAGCGGTACTTC,CAISESSSSSYERYF
TRBD1,TRBJ2-7,many,TRBV7-8,TGTGCCAGCAGCTTAGAGGGACAGCTATCCTACGAGCAGTACTTC,CASSLEGQLSYEQYF
TRBD1,TRBJ2-7,.,TRBV29-1,TGCAGCGCCTTACCCCGGGACAGGCCCCAAGGTGAGCAGTACTTC,CSALPRDRPQGEQYF
TRBD1,TRBJ2-3,once,TRBV6-2/TRBV6-3,TGTGCCATCAGTACCTACAACAGGGGAACAGATACGCAGTATTTT,CAISTYNRGTDTQYF
.,TRBJ1-1,few,TRBV10-3,TGTGCCATCAGTGTTGATGGGGGAATTACTGAAGCTTTCTTT,CAISVDGGITEAFF
TRBD2,TRBJ2-5,few,TRBV6-5,TGTGCCAGCAGGGGAGGAGGGAGAATAGCGGGAGGACAAGAGACCCAGTACTTC,CASRGGGRIAGGQETQYF
.,TRBJ1-6,.,TRBV12-3/TRBV12-4,TGTGCCAGCAGCCCCACGTTAGGGGCATCCTATAATTCACTCCTCCACTTT,CASSPTLGASYNSLLHF
.,TRBJ2-2,.,TRBV4-2,TGTGCCAGCGGCCAAGACCTACAGGGATCCGGGGAACTGTTTTTT,CASGQDLQGSGELFF
.,TRBJ2-3,.,TRBV5-4,TGTGCCTGCAGAAAAGCAGGGGGGGCAGATACGCAGTATTTT,CACRKAGGADTQYF
TRBD2,TRBJ2-1,.,TRBV11-2,TGTGCCAGCAGCTTAGGGGTAGGTAGCGGGAGGCCTAGGCCCTACAATGAGCAGTTCTTC,CASSLGVGSGRPRPYNEQFF
.,TRBJ1-1,.,TRBV6-1,TGTGCCAGCAGTGAAGACAGGGATAGAACTGAAGCTTTCTTT,CASSEDRDRTEAFF
.,TRBJ1-1,.,TRBV28,TGTGCCAGCAGCCTCCTTGAGACAGGTTGGAACACTGAAGCTTTCTTT,CASSLLETGWNTEAFF
.,TRBJ1-6,.,TRBV28,TGTGCCAGCACCTCCTTCGTCTGGCAAACACCCCTCCACTTT,CASTSFVWQTPLHF
.,TRBJ2-7,.,TRBV5-6,TGTGCCAGCGGCTTGGTAGGGGACGAGCAGTACTTC,CASGLVGDEQYF
TRBD2,TRBJ2-3,once,TRBV12-3/TRBV12-4,TGTGCCAGCAGTTCTAGCGGGAGGACTACAGGTACGCAGTATTTT,CASSSSGRTTGTQYF
.,TRBJ2-1,.,TRBV6-5,TGTACCAGCAGCTCACTGGCGGGGGCCTCCTACAATGAGCAGTTCTTC,CTSSSLAGASYNEQFF
.,TRBJ2-3,.,TRBV6-1,TGTGCCAGCAGTGAAGTCCCAGGGGACGCTAGCACAGATACGCAGTATTTT,CASSEVPGDASTDTQYF
.,TRBJ1-2,.,TRBV4-1,TGCGCCAGCAGCCCCCGGCGGCAGGTGGATGGCTACACCTTC,CASSPRRQVDGYTF
.,TRBJ2-3,few,TRBV6-1,TGTGCCAGCACCGCTGGGGAGGCCCACGGTACGCAGTATTTT,CASTAGEAHGTQYF
.,TRBJ2-2,.,TRBV11-2,TGTGCCAGCAGCTTAGCAGCCGCGAACACCGGGGAGCTGTTTTTT,CASSLAAANTGELFF
.,TRBJ1-5,.,TRBV7-8,TGTGCCAGAAGCGCCCAGCCAGACCTTTCCAATCAGCCCCAGCATTTT,CARSAQPDLSNQPQHF
.,TRBJ2-1,.,TRBV11-2,TGTGCCAGCAGGCCTCTGTCAGGCCTCCACAATGAGCAGTCCTTC,CASRPLSGLHNEQSF
.,TRBJ2-1,.,TRBV6-1,TGTGCCAGCAGTGAATTTGGAGAGAATGAGCAGTTCTTC,CASSEFGENEQFF
TRBD2,TRBJ2-7,.,TRBV29-1,TGCAGCGTTCTCAGAGGCGGGAGTGACAAGGGCTACGAGCATTACTTC,CSVLRGGSDKGYEHYF
TRBD2,TRBJ2-5,once,TRBV24-1,TGTGCCACCAGTGATCGGGGGGTGTCACAAGAGACCCAGTACTTC,CATSDRGVSQETQYF
.,TRBJ2-6,.,TRBV4-1,TGCGCCAGCAGCCAAGGTCCAGGAGCCACTGGGGCCAACGTCCCGACATTC,CASSQGPGATGANVPTF
TRBD2,TRBJ2-7,.,TRBV6-6,TGTGCCAGCAGTTACTCGGGACTAGCGGAAAGGAGGCAGTACTTC,CASSYSGLAERRQYF
.,TRBJ2-7,once,TRBV11-2,TGTGCCACCAGCTTGGCTGCGCCTAACTCCTACGAGCAGTACTTC,CATSLAAPNSYEQYF
.,TRBJ1-1,.,TRBV29-1,TGCACCGGCTCATACAGAGACACTGAGGCTCTCTTT,CTGSYRDTEALF
.,TRBJ2-1,few,TRBV4-2,TGTGCCAGCAGCCAAGAGTCAGGGGAAAGAGAGCAGTTCTTC,CASSQESGEREQFF
.,TRBJ2-5,.,TRBV12-5,TGTGCTATTGGTTTGAGGCCAGAAGCTCAAGAGACCCAGTACTTC,CAIGLRPEAQETQYF
TRBD1,TRBJ1-6,.,TRBV30,TGTGCCTGGAACCCCGACAGGGAGGCTTCACCCCTCCACTTT,CAWNPDREASPLHF
TRBD1,TRBJ1-2,.,TRBV9,TGTGCCAGCAGCGTAAATGAGGGACAGGGTTTAGACTATGGCTACACCTTC,CASSVNEGQGLDYGYTF
.,TRBJ2-7,.,TRBV12-3/TRBV12-4,TGTGCCAGCAGTTTAAGGACCTCCTACGAGCAGTACTTC,CASSLRTSYEQYF
.,TRBJ1-1,.,TRBV7-8,TGTGCCAGCAGCTTAATTTCCCGGGACACTGAAGCTTTCTTT,CASSLISRDTEAFF
TRBD2,TRBJ2-1,.,TRBV4-2,TGTGCCAGCAGCCAAGATCCCCTAGCGGGAGTTTGGAATGAGCAGTTCTTC,CASSQDPLAGVWNEQFF
TRBD1,TRBJ2-7,.,TRBV6-1,TGTGCCAGCACCAAAGTCGGACAGGGCGGACAGGGCTACGAGCAGTACTTC,CASTKVGQGGQGYEQYF
.,TRBJ2-7,.,TRBV6-5,TGTGCCAGCAGACAAAAGTTAACGGGTCCTGGTGAGCAGTACTTC,CASRQKLTGPGEQYF
.,TRBJ2-1,.,TRBV6-5,TGTGCCAGCAGCACCAACGGGGGGCCGGGAAGGCAGTTCTTC,CASSTNGGPGRQFF
.,TRBJ2-7,.,TRBV4-2,TGTGCCAGCAGCCAAGCGAGTAGGGAGCCCTGCGAGCAGTACTTC,CASSQASREPCEQYF
TRBD2,TRBJ2-1,few,TRBV29-1,TGCAGCGTTGAAGGCGGGAGGGATAGTGAGCAGTTCTTC,CSVEGGRDSEQFF
.,TRBJ2-3,.,TRBV11-2,TGTGCCAGCAGCTTTCGCGGGGCGGTGGGAGATACGCAACATTTT,CASSFRGAVGDTQHF
TRBD2,TRBJ2-2,.,TRBV29-1,TGCAGCGTTGAAGCCCCCCAATTATCCGGGACTAACAGAATCACCGGGGAGCTGTTTTTT,CSVEAPQLSGTNRITGELFF
.,TRBJ2-7,.,TRBV6-2/TRBV6-3,TGTGCCAGCAGTTCAGACAGGGGGATGCTAGCGGGAGACTACGAGCAGTACTTC,CASSSDRGMLAGDYEQYF
TRBD2,TRBJ2-1,few,TRBV6-1,TGTGCCAGCAGTGAACCCGTGGGCGGGAGGGGGTACAATGAGCAGTTCTTC,CASSEPVGGRGYNEQFF
.,TRBJ1-1,.,TRBV11-2,TGTGCCAGCAACTTAGAGCCAGGGGCGCAAACTGGAGCTCTCTTT,CASNLEPGAQTGALF
.,TRBJ2-7,.,TRBV19,TGTGCCAGTAGTATCAAAGGGTGGAGCTACGAGCAGTACTTC,CASSIKGWSYEQYF
.,TRBJ2-1,many,TRBV29-1,TGCAGCGTTGGGGGGCTAGCTCGAGCGGATGAGCAGTTCTTC,CSVGGLARADEQFF
.,TRBJ2-2,once,TRBV10-2,TGCACCAGCAGAAGACCCAATACGGACACCGGGGAGCTGTTTTTT,CTSRRPNTDTGELFF
.,TRBJ2-7,.,TRBV10-3,TGTGCCATCAGGGGAGCCTACGAGCAGTACTTC,CAIRGAYEQYF
.,TRBJ2-2,.,TRBV28,TGTGCCAGCAGGCCCACAGGCAGTGGGGAACTGTTTTTT,CASRPTGSGELFF
.,TRBJ2-1,once,TRBV6-5,TGTGACAGCAGTCCGGCGGTGGATGAGCAGTTCTTC,CDSSPAVDEQFF
.,TRBJ1-2,many,TRBV11-2,TGTGCCAGCAGTTCATGGGGGACAAAGACCTTC,CASSSWGTKTF